The T cell receptor beta chain described here comes from a study of cytomegalovirus exposure and HLA in healthy donors. The ends were cut back, 1 base at V and 2 bases at J, with 15 bases in the middle. The CDR3 loop spans 16 amino acids. Germline assignment: CDR1 MGHRA and CDR2 YSYEKL. About this clone: Its antigen is currently unknown.

Notes on the study in general: Previous analysis showed most TCR beta V segments were productive about 87% or about 30% of the time. Follow-up analysis later connected one missense variant in DCLRE1C with trimming of TCR beta V- and J-genes.

The PCR made use of 60 Vbeta and 13 Jbeta primers. TCRdb keeps only in-frame clones here, not all; method: immunoSEQ multiplex PCR. The table records 120,000 to 150,000 clones, around 80% of them present only once. Sequencing input: PBMCs. The sequence was collected from a man between 40 and 49 years old in good health and CMV-seronegative. V and J are TRBV4-1 and TRBJ2-7; D unresolved. In nucleotides, the CDR3 is TGCGCCAGCAGCCAAGGGGTTTCAGGCCCAACCTACGAGCAGTACTTC. Protein product: CASSQGVSGPTYEQYF.